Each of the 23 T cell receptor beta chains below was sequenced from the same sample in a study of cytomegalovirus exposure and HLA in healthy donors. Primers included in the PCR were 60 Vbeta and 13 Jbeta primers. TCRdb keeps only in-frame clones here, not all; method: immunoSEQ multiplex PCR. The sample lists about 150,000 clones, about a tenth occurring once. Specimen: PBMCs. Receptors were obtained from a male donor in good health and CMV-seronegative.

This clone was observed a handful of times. The CDR3 coding sequence is TGTGCCAGCAGCCGTCTAGCGCGGGCTTCCTACAATGAGCAGTTCTTC. Its protein is CASSRLARASYNEQFF. The rearrangement uses TRBV6-4 and TRBJ2-1; D might be TRBD2 (6 bases). CDR3 length: 16 residues. Looked up from germline, CDR1 is MRHNA and CDR2 is SNTAGT. The V gene lost 6 bases and the J gene lost 1 base, with 16 bases spanning the gap.

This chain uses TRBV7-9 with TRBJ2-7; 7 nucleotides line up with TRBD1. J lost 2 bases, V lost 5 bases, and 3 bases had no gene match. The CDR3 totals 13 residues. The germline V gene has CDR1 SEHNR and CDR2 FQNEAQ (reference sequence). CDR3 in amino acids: CASSPTGAYEQYF. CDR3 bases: TGTGCCAGCAGCCCTACAGGGGCCTACGAGCAGTACTTC.

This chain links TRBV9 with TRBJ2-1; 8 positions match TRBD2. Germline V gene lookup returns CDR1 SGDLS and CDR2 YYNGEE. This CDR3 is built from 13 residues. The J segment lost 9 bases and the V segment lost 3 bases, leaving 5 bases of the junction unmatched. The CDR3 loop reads CASSAGGRGEQFF. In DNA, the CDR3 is TGTGCCAGCAGCGCGGGGGGGCGAGGTGAGCAGTTCTTC.

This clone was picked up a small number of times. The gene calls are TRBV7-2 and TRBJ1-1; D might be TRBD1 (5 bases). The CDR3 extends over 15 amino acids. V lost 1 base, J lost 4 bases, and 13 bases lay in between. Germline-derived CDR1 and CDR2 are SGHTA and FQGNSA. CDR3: CASSLVGRVGTEAFF. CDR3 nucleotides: TGTGCCAGCAGCTTAGTCGGCAGGGTGGGCACTGAAGCTTTCTTT.

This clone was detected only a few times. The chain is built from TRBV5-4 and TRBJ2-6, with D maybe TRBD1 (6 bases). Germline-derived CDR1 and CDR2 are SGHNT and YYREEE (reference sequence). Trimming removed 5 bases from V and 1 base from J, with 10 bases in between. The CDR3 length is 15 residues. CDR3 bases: TGTGCCAGCAGACTGGACAGTTCTGGGGCCAACGTCCTGACTTTC. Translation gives CASRLDSSGANVLTF.

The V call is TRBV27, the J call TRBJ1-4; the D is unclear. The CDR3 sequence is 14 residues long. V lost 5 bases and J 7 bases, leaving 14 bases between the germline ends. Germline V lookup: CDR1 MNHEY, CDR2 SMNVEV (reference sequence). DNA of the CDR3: TGTGCCAGCAGTAGTGGAGAGCCGGGTGAAAAACTGTTTTTT. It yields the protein CASSSGEPGEKLFF.

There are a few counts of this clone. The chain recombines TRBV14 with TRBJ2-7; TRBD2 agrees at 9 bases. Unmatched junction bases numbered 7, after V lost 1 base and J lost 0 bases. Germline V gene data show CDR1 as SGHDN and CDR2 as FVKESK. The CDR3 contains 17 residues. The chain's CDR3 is CASSQGTSALSSYEQYF. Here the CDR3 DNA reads TGTGCCAGCAGCCAAGGGACTAGCGCTTTGAGCTCCTACGAGCAGTACTTC.

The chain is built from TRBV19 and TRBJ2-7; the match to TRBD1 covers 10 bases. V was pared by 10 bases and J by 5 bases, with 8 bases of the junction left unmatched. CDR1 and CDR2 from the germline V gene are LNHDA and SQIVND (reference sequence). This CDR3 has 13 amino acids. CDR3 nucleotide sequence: TGTGCCACCAGGACAGGGGGAGCGAACGAGCAGTACTTC. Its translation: CATRTGGANEQYF. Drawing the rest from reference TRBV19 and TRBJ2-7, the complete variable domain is DGGITQSPKYLFRKEGQNVTLSCEQNLNHDAMYWYRQDPGQGLRLIYYSQIVNDFQKGDIAEGYSVSREKKESFPLTVTSAQKNPTAFYLCATRTGGANEQYFGPGTRLTVT.

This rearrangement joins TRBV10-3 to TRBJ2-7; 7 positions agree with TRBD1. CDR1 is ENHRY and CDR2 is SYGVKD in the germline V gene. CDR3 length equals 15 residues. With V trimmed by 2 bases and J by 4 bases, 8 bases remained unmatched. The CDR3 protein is CAISEGGQRLYEQYF. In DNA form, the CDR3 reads TGTGCCATCAGTGAGGGGGGACAGCGCCTTTACGAGCAGTACTTC.

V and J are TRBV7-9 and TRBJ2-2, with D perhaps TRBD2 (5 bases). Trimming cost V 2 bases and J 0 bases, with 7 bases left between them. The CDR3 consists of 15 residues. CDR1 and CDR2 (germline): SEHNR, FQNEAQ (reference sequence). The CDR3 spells CASSLQRSNTGELFF. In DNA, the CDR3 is TGTGCCAGCAGCTTACAGCGGTCGAACACCGGGGAGCTGTTTTTT.

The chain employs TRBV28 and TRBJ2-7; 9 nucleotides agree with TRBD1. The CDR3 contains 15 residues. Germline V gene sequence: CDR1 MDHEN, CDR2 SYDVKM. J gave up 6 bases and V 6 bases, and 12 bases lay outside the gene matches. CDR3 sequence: CASRATGTGNREQYF. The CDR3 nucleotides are TGTGCCAGCAGGGCAACCGGGACAGGGAATCGCGAGCAGTACTTC.

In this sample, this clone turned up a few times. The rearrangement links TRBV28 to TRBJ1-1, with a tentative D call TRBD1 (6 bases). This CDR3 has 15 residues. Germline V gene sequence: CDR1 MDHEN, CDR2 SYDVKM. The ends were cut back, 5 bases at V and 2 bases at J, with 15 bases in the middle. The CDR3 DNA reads TGTGCCAGCAGTCGAGCGGACAGCCTAAACACTGAAGCTTTCTTT. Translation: CASSRADSLNTEAFF. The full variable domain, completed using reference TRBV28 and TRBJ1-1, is DVKVTQSSRYLVKRTGEKVFLECVQDMDHENMFWYRQDPGLGLRLIYFSYDVKMKEKGDIPEGYSVSREKKERFSLILESASTNQTSMYLCASSRADSLNTEAFFGQGTRLTVV.

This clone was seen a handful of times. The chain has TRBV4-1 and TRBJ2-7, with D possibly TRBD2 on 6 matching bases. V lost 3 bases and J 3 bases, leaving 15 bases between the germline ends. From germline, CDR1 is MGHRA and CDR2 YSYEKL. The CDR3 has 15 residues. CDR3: CASSHGSRGNYEQYF. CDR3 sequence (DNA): TGCGCCAGCAGCCACGGGTCGCGCGGGAACTACGAGCAGTACTTC.

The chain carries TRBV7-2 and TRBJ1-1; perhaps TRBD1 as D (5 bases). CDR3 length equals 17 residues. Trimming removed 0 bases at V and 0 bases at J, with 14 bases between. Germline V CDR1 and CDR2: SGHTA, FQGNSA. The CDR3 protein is CASSLAPQRGLNTEAFF. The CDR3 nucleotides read TGTGCCAGCAGCTTAGCCCCTCAAAGGGGATTGAACACTGAAGCTTTCTTT.

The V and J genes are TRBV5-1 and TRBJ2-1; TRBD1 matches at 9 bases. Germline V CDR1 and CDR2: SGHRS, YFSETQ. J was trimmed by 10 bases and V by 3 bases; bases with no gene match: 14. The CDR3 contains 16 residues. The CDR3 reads CASSSSGTGRSGEQFF. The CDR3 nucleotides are TGCGCCAGCAGCTCCTCCGGGACAGGGCGCTCCGGGGAGCAGTTCTTC.

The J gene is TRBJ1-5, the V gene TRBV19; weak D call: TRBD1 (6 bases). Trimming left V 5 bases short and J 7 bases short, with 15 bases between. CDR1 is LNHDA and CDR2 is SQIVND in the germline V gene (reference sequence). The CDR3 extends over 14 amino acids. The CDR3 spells CASSLAGGWQPQHF. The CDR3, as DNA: TGTGCCAGTAGTTTGGCTGGGGGCTGGCAGCCCCAGCATTTT.

The CDR3 protein is CASSIGDRTVQETQYF. The DNA for the CDR3 is TGTGCCAGTAGTATTGGGGACAGAACGGTCCAAGAGACCCAGTACTTC. The V and J genes are TRBV19 and TRBJ2-5, with 7 bases fitting TRBD1. J was trimmed by 1 base and V by 3 bases; bases with no gene match: 8. The length of the CDR3 is 16 residues. Germline CDR1 LNHDA, CDR2 SQIVND (reference sequence).

For the CDR3, the DNA is TGCGCCAGCAGCTTGGAGGAGGGGATTGAGCAGTTCTTC. As protein: CASSLEEGIEQFF. The chain is built from TRBV5-1 and TRBJ2-1, with D maybe TRBD2 (6 bases). Per germline, CDR1 SGHRS and CDR2 YFSETQ. CDR3 size: 13 residues. V lost 0 bases and J 9 bases, leaving 10 bases between the germline ends.

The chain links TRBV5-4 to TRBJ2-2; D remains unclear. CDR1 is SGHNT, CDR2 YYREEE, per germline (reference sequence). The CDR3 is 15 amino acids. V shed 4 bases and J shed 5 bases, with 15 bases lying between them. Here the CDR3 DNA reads TGTGCCAGCAGCCTGAGAGGTGTGGAGACCGGGGAGCTGTTTTTT. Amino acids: CASSLRGVETGELFF.

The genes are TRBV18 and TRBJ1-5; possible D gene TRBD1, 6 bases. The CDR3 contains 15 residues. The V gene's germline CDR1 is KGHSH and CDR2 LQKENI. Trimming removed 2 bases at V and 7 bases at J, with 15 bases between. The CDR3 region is CASSPVSGHLQPQHF. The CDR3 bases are TGTGCCAGCTCACCAGTTTCGGGACACTTGCAGCCCCAGCATTTT.

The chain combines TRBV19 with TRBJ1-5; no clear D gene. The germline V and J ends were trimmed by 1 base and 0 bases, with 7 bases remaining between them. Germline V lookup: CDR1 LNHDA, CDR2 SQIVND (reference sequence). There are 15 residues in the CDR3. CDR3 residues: CASSIASYSNQPQHF. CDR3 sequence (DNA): TGTGCCAGTAGTATAGCCAGTTATAGCAATCAGCCCCAGCATTTT.

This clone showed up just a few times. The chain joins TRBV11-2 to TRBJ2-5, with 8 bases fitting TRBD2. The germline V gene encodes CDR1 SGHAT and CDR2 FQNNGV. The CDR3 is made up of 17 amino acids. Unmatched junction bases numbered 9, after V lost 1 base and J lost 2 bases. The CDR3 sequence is CASSLGRLAGSQETQYF. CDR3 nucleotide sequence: TGTGCCAGCAGCTTAGGGAGGTTAGCGGGATCGCAAGAGACCCAGTACTTC.

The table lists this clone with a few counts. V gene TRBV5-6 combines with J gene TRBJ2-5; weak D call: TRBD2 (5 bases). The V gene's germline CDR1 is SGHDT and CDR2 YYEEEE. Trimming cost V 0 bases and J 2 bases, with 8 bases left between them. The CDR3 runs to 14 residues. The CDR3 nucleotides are TGTGCCAGCAGCTTGGCTAGCAGACAAGAGACCCAGTACTTC. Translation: CASSLASRQETQYF.